The source of this T cell receptor beta chain is a study of T-cell reconstitution after alpha-beta-depleted transplantation in children. Preparation of the TCRbeta library was carried out with unique molecular identifiers. One entry per CDR3 protein, called by TCRdb with MiXCR from the PCR reads. The sample has 490,000 or so distinct CDR3 sequences; 12% are singletons. Sequencing was performed on PBMCs from the stem cell graft donor, taken from the stem cell graft. The source of this sequence is a human donor who donated a stem cell graft to a child with combined immunodeficiency.

The CDR3 loop reads CAISDLQRDGYTF. CDR3 coding DNA: TGTGCCATCAGTGACCTACAAAGGGATGGCTACACCTTC. The chain carries TRBV10-3 and TRBJ1-2, with unresolved D. Deletions cut 3 bases from V and 6 bases from J, with 11 bases between. This CDR3 has 13 residues. Germline V gene lookup returns CDR1 ENHRY and CDR2 SYGVKD.